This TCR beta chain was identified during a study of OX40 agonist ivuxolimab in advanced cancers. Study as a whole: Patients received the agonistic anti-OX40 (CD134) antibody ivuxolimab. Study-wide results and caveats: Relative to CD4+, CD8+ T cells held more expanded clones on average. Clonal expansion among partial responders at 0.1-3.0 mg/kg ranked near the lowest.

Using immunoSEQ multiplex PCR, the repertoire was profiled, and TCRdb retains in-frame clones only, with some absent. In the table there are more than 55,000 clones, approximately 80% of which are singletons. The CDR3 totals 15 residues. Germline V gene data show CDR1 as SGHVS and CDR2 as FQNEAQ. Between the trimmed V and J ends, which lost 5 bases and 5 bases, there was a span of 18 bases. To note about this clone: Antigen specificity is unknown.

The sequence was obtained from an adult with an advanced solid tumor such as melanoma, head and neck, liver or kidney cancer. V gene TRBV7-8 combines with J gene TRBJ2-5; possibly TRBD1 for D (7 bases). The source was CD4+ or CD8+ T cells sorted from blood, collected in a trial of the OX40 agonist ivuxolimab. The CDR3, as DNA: TGTGCCAGCAGCGCCAGCCGCGGGACAGCTGAGACCCAGTACTTC. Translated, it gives CASSASRGTAETQYF.